The entry below describes one T cell receptor (beta chain). Looked up from germline, CDR1 is LGHDT and CDR2 is YNNKEL (reference sequence). The CDR3 runs to 15 residues. V dropped 3 bases and J dropped 5; count of bases not matched to a gene: 6. The data belong to a study of blood T cell repertoires in COVID-19. Seattle's enrolled individuals joined amid active infection and were then monitored longitudinally. The table came from immunoSEQ multiplex PCR; TCRdb's copy has only in-frame clones and leaves some out. This table holds about 270,000 clones, around 85% found once. The receptor was isolated from a human donor with COVID-19, enrolled during active disease. The donor label of this sample is uncertain. The specimen was peripheral blood. This sequence joins TRBV3-1 (or the pseudogene TRBV3-2) and TRBJ2-2, with 7 bases identical to TRBD2. CDR3 coding DNA: TGTGCCAGCAGCCAGCCCTGGGGGGGGACCGGGGAGCTGTTTTTT. Translation: CASSQPWGGTGELFF.